One and the same sample provided the 9 T cell receptor beta chains below, sequenced in a study of OX40 agonist ivuxolimab in advanced cancers. Library method: the immunoSEQ multiplex PCR assay. Sourced from immuneACCESS, this table was stored by TCRdb with only in-frame sequences that have V and J called. A share of the clones is absent; for the studies checked, an unresolved V gene accounts for under half, and the remainder has no known explanation. Within this sample are 54,000 or so clones, with around 82% of them counted one time only. The ten largest clones capture about 1.9% of the sample. Sample: CD4+ or CD8+ T cells sorted from blood, taken in a trial of the OX40 agonist ivuxolimab. The receptors derive from an adult with an advanced solid tumor such as melanoma, head and neck, liver or kidney cancer.

This sequence joins TRBV18 and TRBJ2-7; TRBD2 agrees at 9 bases. V dropped 6 bases and J dropped 5; count of bases not matched to a gene: 8. The CDR3 length is 14 residues. Per the germline V gene, CDR1 is KGHSH and CDR2 is LQKENI. CDR3 DNA sequence: TGTGCCAGCTCGCAGACTAGCGGCCGGGACGAGCAGTACTTC. It codes for CASSQTSGRDEQYF.

The chain joins TRBV5-1 to TRBJ1-2; no firm D call. CDR1 is SGHRS, CDR2 YFSETQ, per germline. There are 14 residues in the CDR3. The ends were cut back, 4 bases at V and 7 bases at J, with 17 bases in the middle. The CDR3 DNA is TGCGCCAGCAGCCCCTACCCGGCGGATCGTGGCTACACCTTC. It specifies CASSPYPADRGYTF.

The chain recombines TRBV5-1 with TRBJ2-5; maybe TRBD1 (6 bases). From germline, CDR1 is SGHRS and CDR2 YFSETQ. CDR3 length equals 14 residues. V shed 0 bases and J shed 2 bases, with 8 bases lying between them. The CDR3 reads CASSLEGQQETQYF. CDR3 in DNA: TGCGCCAGCAGCTTGGAAGGACAGCAAGAGACCCAGTACTTC.

The chain joins TRBV5-4 to TRBJ2-2; D is uncertain. There are 16 residues in the CDR3. Germline-derived CDR1 and CDR2 are SGHNT and YYREEE (reference sequence). V shed 0 bases and J shed 3 bases, with 12 bases lying between them. CDR3 in amino acids: CASSLDSFWDTGELFF. The CDR3 region has the DNA TGTGCCAGCAGCTTGGACAGTTTTTGGGACACCGGGGAGCTGTTTTTT.

CDR3 in amino acids: CSVELSGRAYNEQFF. For the CDR3, the DNA is TGCAGCGTTGAATTAAGCGGGAGGGCCTACAATGAGCAGTTCTTC. The gene calls are TRBV29-1 and TRBJ2-1, with 10 bases lining up with TRBD2. After removal of 2 bases from V and 2 bases from J, the junction contained 3 bases not matched to a gene. This CDR3 is 15 amino acids long. The germline CDR1 and CDR2 sequences are SQVTM and ANQGSEA.

The J gene is TRBJ1-1, the V gene TRBV7-3; D not certain. The CDR3 has 15 residues. V was pared by 2 bases and J by 0 bases, with 10 bases between. CDR1 and CDR2 (germline): SGHTA, FQGTGA. The DNA of the CDR3 is TGTGCCAGCAGCTTACTGGGTGTTATGAACACTGAAGCTTTCTTT. Its translation is CASSLLGVMNTEAFF. Full variable domain (outside the CDR3, taken from reference TRBV7-3 and TRBJ1-1): GAGVSQTPSNKVTEKGKYVELRCDPISGHTALYWYRQSLGQGPEFLIYFQGTGAADDSGLPNDRFFAVRPEGSVSTLKIQRTERGDSAVYLCASSLLGVMNTEAFFGQGTRLTVV.

This chain joins TRBV6-6 and TRBJ1-1; 7 nucleotides align to TRBD1. CDR1 is MNHNY and CDR2 is SVGAGI in the germline V gene (reference sequence). With V trimmed by 2 bases and J by 1 base, 4 bases remained unmatched. The CDR3 covers 15 residues. CDR3 DNA sequence: TGTGCCAGCAGTTACGGTGACAGGGCGAACACTGAAGCTTTCTTT. It yields the protein CASSYGDRANTEAFF.

This clone was counted a few times. The chain recombines TRBV7-2 with TRBJ2-7, with 9 bases matching TRBD1. Per germline, CDR1 SGHTA and CDR2 FQGNSA. J was trimmed by 4 bases and V by 6 bases; bases with no gene match: 7. This CDR3 spans 14 amino acids. The CDR3 spells CASRSTGGRYEQYF. For the CDR3, the DNA is TGTGCCAGCAGGTCCACAGGGGGCAGGTACGAGCAGTACTTC.

The rearrangement uses TRBV16 and TRBJ2-3; D ambiguous. Trimming stripped 2 bases from V and 9 bases from J, with 9 bases between. The germline gives CDR1 KGHSY, CDR2 FQNENV. The CDR3 covers 12 residues. CDR3 in amino acids: CASSQGIRTQYF. In DNA, the CDR3 is TGTGCCAGCAGCCAAGGTATCAGAACGCAGTATTTT.